This T cell receptor (beta chain) emerged from a study of T cell responses to AZD1222 COVID-19 vaccine. For the study at large: Pooled samples include second doses given at about 4 or 12 weeks. Study observations and caveats: Mapped onto spike, vaccine-associated CD4 TCRs spanned it and were dominant at 160-218 and 743-854.

The V segment lost 1 base and the J segment 4 bases; nucleotides outside the gene matches: 10. Per the germline V gene, CDR1 is SGHTA and CDR2 is FQGNSA. The CDR3 spans 17 residues. On this clone: Antigen specificity is unknown.

Repertoires were generated with immunoSEQ multiplex PCR, while TCRdb's copy carries only in-frame clones and drops some. The table records over 150,000 clones, around 89% of them present only once. This receptor was taken from an adult in good health. V gene TRBV7-2 combines with J gene TRBJ2-5, with 9 bases lining up with TRBD2. The input for sequencing was peripheral blood, taken on day 0 of AZD1222 vaccination. The CDR3 region is CASSLDQGLARAETQYF. The CDR3 DNA reads as TGTGCCAGCAGCTTAGATCAGGGACTAGCCCGGGCAGAGACCCAGTACTTC.